This is a list of T cell receptor beta chains from one sample in a study of blood T cell repertoires in COVID-19. Repertoires were generated with immunoSEQ multiplex PCR, while TCRdb's copy carries only in-frame clones and drops some. The sample holds roughly 150,000 clones, about nine tenths seen once. The specimen sequenced was peripheral blood. These receptor sequences come from a woman of 80 years or more with acute or convalescent COVID-19. CDR3s include the opening cysteine and the closing phenylalanine or tryptophan. A D gene is named only where the DNA matches it firmly. For some rows the clone size is stated as once, few or many, or as a class when expanded; others skip it.

>-|TRBJ2-3|TRBV24-1|TRBD2|15
TGTGCCACCAGTGATAGCGGGGGGCCTACAGATACGCAGTATTTT
CATSDSGGPTDTQYF
>once|TRBJ1-4|TRBV19|-|14
TGTGCCAGTAGTAGCGACAGATACAATGAAAAACTGTTTTTT
CASSSDRYNEKLFF
>-|TRBJ2-7|TRBV5-1|-|17
TGCGCCAGCAGCTTGGACCAGGGGAGCGTAGGGCTATCGGAGCAGTACTTC
CASSLDQGSVGLSEQYF
>-|TRBJ2-2|TRBV11-2|TRBD1|16
TGTGCCAGCAGCCGCCAGACAGGGTCTAACACCGGGGAGCTGTTTTTT
CASSRQTGSNTGELFF
>-|TRBJ2-1|TRBV5-1|TRBD1|14
TGCGCCAGCAGCTTGGGAACAGGGGGCGATGAGCAGTTCTTC
CASSLGTGGDEQFF
>-|TRBJ2-1|TRBV6-1|TRBD2|16
TGTGCCAGCAGTGCATTACTAGCGGGGGACTACAATGAGCAGTTCTTC
CASSALLAGDYNEQFF
>-|TRBJ2-7|TRBV5-6|TRBD1|15
TGTGCCAGCAGCTCGAAGTACCAGGGGGTAGACGAGCAGTACTTC
CASSSKYQGVDEQYF
>-|TRBJ1-4|TRBV5-1|-|14
TGCGCCAGCAGCCCGACAGGTTTAAATGAAAAACTGTTTTTT
CASSPTGLNEKLFF
>-|TRBJ1-6|TRBV3-1/TRBV3-2|-|15
TGTGCCAGCAGCCAAGGGGGAGTGTTTAATTCACCCCTCCACTTT
CASSQGGVFNSPLHF
>-|TRBJ2-6|TRBV6-2/TRBV6-3|-|16
TGTGCCAGCAGCAGAACAGGGTTCTCTGGGGCCAACGTCCTGACTTTC
CASSRTGFSGANVLTF
>-|TRBJ2-7|TRBV4-1|TRBD1|14
TGCGCCAGCAGCTCCGGGACAGGGTTTCGCGAGCAGTACTTC
CASSSGTGFREQYF
>-|TRBJ2-1|TRBV7-3|TRBD2|14
TGTGCCAGCAGCCCGGGACTAGTCTACAATGAGCAGTTCTTC
CASSPGLVYNEQFF
>-|TRBJ1-3|TRBV9|-|16
TGTGCCAGCAGCGTTAGCCTGACAGGCTCTGGAAACACCATATATTTT
CASSVSLTGSGNTIYF
>once|TRBJ1-4|TRBV15|-|15
TGTGCCACCAGCAGAGGCGAGAGGGGAGGAGAAAAACTGTTTTTT
CATSRGERGGEKLFF
>few|TRBJ1-5|TRBV7-9|-|15
TGTGCCAGCAGCCCAGGTCGGGGTAGCAATCAGCCCCAGCATTTT
CASSPGRGSNQPQHF
>-|TRBJ1-1|TRBV6-5|-|15
TGTGCCAGCAGTATACCAACGGGGGGGAACACTGAAGCTTTCTTT
CASSIPTGGNTEAFF
>-|TRBJ1-2|TRBV7-3|TRBD1|15
TGTGCCAGCAGCCCGGGACAGGGGGCCAGCTATGGCTACACCTTC
CASSPGQGASYGYTF
>-|TRBJ2-3|TRBV29-1|TRBD2|12
TGCAGCGCAAACGGGGGGGCAGATACGCAGTATTTT
CSANGGADTQYF
>-|TRBJ1-1|TRBV4-2|-|13
TGTGCCAGCAGCCAACTCACAGGGTTTGAAGCTTTCTTT
CASSQLTGFEAFF
>-|TRBJ1-1|TRBV18|TRBD1|17
TGTGCCAGCTCACCTGGACAGGGGTCCCTGATGAACACTGAAGCTTTCTTT
CASSPGQGSLMNTEAFF
>-|TRBJ2-1|TRBV30|-|19
TGTGCCTGGAAATCTTATGAGGGTGGCGGCAGGAGCTCCTACAATGAGCAGTTCTTC
CAWKSYEGGGRSSYNEQFF
>-|TRBJ2-3|TRBV5-1|-|14
TGCGCCAGCAGCTTGGACCCTCGGACAGATACGCAGTATTTT
CASSLDPRTDTQYF
>-|TRBJ1-1|TRBV5-1|-|13
TGCGCCAGCAGCCGAGGAATGAACACTGAAGCTTTCTTT
CASSRGMNTEAFF
>-|TRBJ2-1|TRBV12-3/TRBV12-4|-|12
TGTGCCAGCAGTTTAAATCCCCTCGAGCAGTTCTTC
CASSLNPLEQFF
>-|TRBJ2-3|TRBV12-3/TRBV12-4|-|13
TGTGCCAGCAGCCCCCTGAGGGCAGATACGCAGTATTTT
CASSPLRADTQYF
>-|TRBJ2-2|TRBV11-3|-|14
TGTGCCAGCAGCTTAGGACAAAACACCGGGGAGCTGTTTTTT
CASSLGQNTGELFF
>-|TRBJ1-4|TRBV7-9|-|11
TGTGCCAGCAGCTTAGGAGGAAAACTGTTTTTT
CASSLGGKLFF
>-|TRBJ1-1|TRBV3-1/TRBV3-2|-|18
TGTGCCAGCAGCCAAGATCCCACAGGCGACCTGCCTAACACTGAAGCTTTCTTT
CASSQDPTGDLPNTEAFF
>once|TRBJ2-3|TRBV5-1|TRBD2|14
TGCGCCAGCACGGGAGGGTTTAGCACAGATACGCAGTATTTT
CASTGGFSTDTQYF
>-|TRBJ2-2|TRBV5-1|TRBD1|17
TGCGCCAGCAGCTTGGGGGGACAGGATCGAAACACCGGGGAGCTGTTTTTT
CASSLGGQDRNTGELFF
>-|TRBJ2-2|TRBV24-1|-|19
TGTGCCACCAGTGATTTAAGGTGGGGAGTTTCCCCGGGCACCGGGGAGCTGTTTTTT
CATSDLRWGVSPGTGELFF
>-|TRBJ2-5|TRBV7-8|-|14
TGTGCCAGCAGCTTAGCATGGGGCGAGGAGACCCAGTACTTC
CASSLAWGEETQYF
>-|TRBJ2-5|TRBV2|TRBD2|16
TGTGCCAGCAGGTTCGGACTAGCGGGGGGGCCAGAGACCCAGTACTTC
CASRFGLAGGPETQYF
>-|TRBJ2-1|TRBV7-2|-|14
TGTGCCAGCAGCTTGGGGCCTCTCTACAATGAGCAGTTCTTC
CASSLGPLYNEQFF
>-|TRBJ2-3|TRBV2|TRBD2|15
TGTGCCAGCAGCAGGACTAGCGGATCCACAGATACGCAGTATTTT
CASSRTSGSTDTQYF
>once|TRBJ1-5|TRBV30|TRBD1|16
TGTGCCTGGAGTGTACAGGGGCAGGGATACAATCAGCCCCAGCATTTT
CAWSVQGQGYNQPQHF
>-|TRBJ1-5|TRBV6-1|-|15
TGTGCCAGCAGTTCCAGACAGGATGGCAATCAGCCCCAGCATTTT
CASSSRQDGNQPQHF
>-|TRBJ1-1|TRBV2|TRBD1|14
TGTGCCAGCAGTGGAGACAGGGGAGGCACTGAAGCTTTCTTT
CASSGDRGGTEAFF
>-|TRBJ2-7|TRBV5-1|TRBD2|15
TGCGCCAGCAGCTTGGAAGGGACTAGCGCCCACGAGCAGTACTTC
CASSLEGTSAHEQYF
>-|TRBJ2-1|TRBV18|TRBD2|17
TGTGCCAGCTCACCGACTAGCGGGGGACCATCCTACAATGAGCAGTTCTTC
CASSPTSGGPSYNEQFF
>-|TRBJ2-3|TRBV9|TRBD2|17
TGTGCCAGCAGCACAGGACTAGCGGGGGGGCGGACAGATACGCAGTATTTT
CASSTGLAGGRTDTQYF
>-|TRBJ2-5|TRBV7-3|-|14
TGTGCCAGCAGCCTGGGGGGGCCCCAAGAGACCCAGTACTTC
CASSLGGPQETQYF
>-|TRBJ1-4|TRBV28|-|15
TGTGCCAGTCACCCCTGGGGGGGAGGGGATGAAAAACTGTTTTTT
CASHPWGGGDEKLFF
>-|TRBJ1-2|TRBV5-1|-|15
TGCGCCAGCAGACCTGGACAGACCCTTAACTATGGCTACACCTTC
CASRPGQTLNYGYTF
>-|TRBJ1-2|TRBV30|-|13
TGTGCCTGGAGTGTCAGGGGTAACTATGGCTACACCTTC
CAWSVRGNYGYTF
>-|TRBJ2-7|TRBV3-1/TRBV3-2|TRBD1|13
TGTGCCAGCGGGGACAGGGGTCCCTACGAGCAGTACTTC
CASGDRGPYEQYF
>-|TRBJ2-7|TRBV5-4|TRBD2|16
TGTGCCAGCAGCTTGGAGGGTAGCGGGGGGGCGCGCGAGCAGTACTTC
CASSLEGSGGAREQYF
>-|TRBJ2-3|TRBV30|TRBD1|13
TGTGCCTGGAGTGGGGACAGGGGGGATACGCAGTATTTT
CAWSGDRGDTQYF
>-|TRBJ1-4|TRBV5-1|TRBD1|14
TGCGCCAGCAAGACCGGGACAGGGCGCGAAAAACTGTTTTTT
CASKTGTGREKLFF
>-|TRBJ1-2|TRBV3-1/TRBV3-2|TRBD1|15
TGTGCCAGCAGCCGGGGGACAGGGGGTGGCTATGGCTACACCTTC
CASSRGTGGGYGYTF
>-|TRBJ2-7|TRBV6-5|-|15
TGTGCCAGCAGAATGACTACCCGGTCCACCTACGAGCAGTACTTC
CASRMTTRSTYEQYF
>-|TRBJ2-7|TRBV27|-|14
TGTGCCAGCAGTTTAAGTAGCGTGGTCCGGGAGCAGTACTTC
CASSLSSVVREQYF
>-|TRBJ1-2|TRBV5-6|-|13
TGTGCCAGCAGCTTGGGAGGTAACTATGGCTACACCTTC
CASSLGGNYGYTF
>-|TRBJ1-2|TRBV27|-|13
TGTGCCAGCAGTGACAGGCCTAACTATGGCTACACCTTC
CASSDRPNYGYTF